The source of this T cell receptor beta chain is a study of T cell responses to AZD1222 COVID-19 vaccine. Method: immunoSEQ multiplex PCR; TCRdb's copy keeps in-frame clones and lacks some. The repertoire holds under 170,000 clones, with more than 85% as singletons. Per germline, CDR1 MNHNS and CDR2 SASEGT. V gave up 2 bases and J gave up 4 bases, with 13 bases separating them. The CDR3 loop spans 15 amino acids. The sample here was peripheral blood, taken 28 days after the second AZD1222 dose. The chain has TRBV6-1 and TRBJ2-3, with D possibly matching TRBD2 (5 bases). The origin of this receptor is an adult who received the AZD1222 COVID-19 vaccine. CDR3 in DNA: TGTGCCAGCAGTGAAAAGGTCGGGATACCAGATACGCAGTATTTT. It encodes CASSEKVGIPDTQYF.